A single sample gave rise to the 4 T cell receptor beta chains below, sequenced in a study of blood T cell repertoires in COVID-19. Clones were read by immunoSEQ multiplex PCR, and TCRdb kept only the in-frame ones, dropping some. The sample contains 200,000 to 300,000 clones, 75% to 85% of which appear only once. The sequencing sample was made of peripheral blood. Receptors were obtained from a man aged 45-65 years with COVID-19, enrolled during active disease.

This clone showed up just a few times. The chain is built from TRBV7-3 and TRBJ2-3, with 9 bases matching TRBD1. V was clipped by 5 bases and J by 1 base; unmatched bases: 4. CDR1 SGHTA and CDR2 FQGTGA come from the germline V gene. The CDR3 length is 15 residues. The CDR3 sequence is CASSPTGGGTDTQYF. CDR3 nucleotides: TGTGCCAGCAGCCCGACAGGGGGGGGCACAGATACGCAGTATTTT.

This clone has a handful of counts. The chain employs TRBV11-3 and TRBJ2-1, with 15 nucleotides matching TRBD2. CDR3 size: 19 residues. The V segment lost 2 bases and the J segment 6 bases; nucleotides outside the gene matches: 11. From germline, CDR1 is SGHNT and CDR2 YENEEA. The CDR3 coding sequence is TGTGCCAGCAGCTTAAGTGGGACTAGCGGGGGGCCGCGAATCAATGAGCAGTTCTTC. This encodes CASSLSGTSGGPRINEQFF.

The chain has TRBV12-3 or TRBV12-4 and TRBJ2-7, with D perhaps matching TRBD1 (6 bases). V was cut by 5 bases and J by 5 bases, with 13 bases left in between. The CDR3 extends over 13 amino acids. CDR3 DNA sequence: TGTGCCAGCAGTATTGGACAGCCCAACGAGCAGTACTTC. Protein product: CASSIGQPNEQYF.

The gene calls are TRBV7-2 and TRBJ1-5, with D hard to call. This CDR3 is built from 13 residues. With 1 base removed from V and 4 bases from J, the gap between germline ends came to 5 bases. Germline V gene sequence: CDR1 SGHTA, CDR2 FQGNSA. The DNA for the CDR3 is TGTGCCAGCAGCTTAGGGCCAAATCAGCCCCAGCATTTT. This sequence encodes CASSLGPNQPQHF.